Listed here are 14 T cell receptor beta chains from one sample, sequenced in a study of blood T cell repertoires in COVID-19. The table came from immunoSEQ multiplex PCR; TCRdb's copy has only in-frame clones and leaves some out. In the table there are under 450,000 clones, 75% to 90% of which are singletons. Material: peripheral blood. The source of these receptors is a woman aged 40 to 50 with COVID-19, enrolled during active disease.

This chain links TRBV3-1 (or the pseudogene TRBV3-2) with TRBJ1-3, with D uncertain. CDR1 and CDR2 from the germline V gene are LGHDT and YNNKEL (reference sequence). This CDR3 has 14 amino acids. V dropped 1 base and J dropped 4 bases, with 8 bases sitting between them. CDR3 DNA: TGTGCCAGCAGCCAAGGTCGTCGGGGAAACACCATATATTTT. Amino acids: CASSQGRRGNTIYF.

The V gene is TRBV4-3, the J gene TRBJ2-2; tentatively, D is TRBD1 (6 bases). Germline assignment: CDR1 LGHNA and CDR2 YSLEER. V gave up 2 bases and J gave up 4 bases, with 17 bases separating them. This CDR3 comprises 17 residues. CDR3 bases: TGCGCCAGCAGCCAACGATGGCGACAGGATAGCACCGGGGAGCTGTTTTTT. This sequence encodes CASSQRWRQDSTGELFF.

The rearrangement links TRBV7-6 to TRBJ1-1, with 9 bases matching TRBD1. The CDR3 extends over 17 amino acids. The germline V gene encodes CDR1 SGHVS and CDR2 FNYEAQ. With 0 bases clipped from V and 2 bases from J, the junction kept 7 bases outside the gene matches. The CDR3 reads CASSLAEDRGRNTEAFF. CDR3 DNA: TGTGCCAGCAGCTTAGCCGAGGACAGGGGTAGAAACACTGAAGCTTTCTTT.

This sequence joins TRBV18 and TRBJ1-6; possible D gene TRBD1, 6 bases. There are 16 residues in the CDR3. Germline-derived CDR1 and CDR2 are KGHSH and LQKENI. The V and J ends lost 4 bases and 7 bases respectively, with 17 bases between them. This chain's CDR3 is CASSLLPTGGNSPLHF. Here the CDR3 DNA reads TGTGCCAGCTCACTTCTTCCGACAGGCGGCAATTCACCCCTCCACTTT.

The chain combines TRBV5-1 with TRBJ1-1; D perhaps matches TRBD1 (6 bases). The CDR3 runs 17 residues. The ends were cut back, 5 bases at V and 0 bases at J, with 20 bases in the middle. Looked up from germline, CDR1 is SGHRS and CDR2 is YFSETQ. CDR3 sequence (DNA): TGCGCCAGCAGTGTCTCCGGGACACATGTCATGAACACTGAAGCTTTCTTT. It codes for CASSVSGTHVMNTEAFF.

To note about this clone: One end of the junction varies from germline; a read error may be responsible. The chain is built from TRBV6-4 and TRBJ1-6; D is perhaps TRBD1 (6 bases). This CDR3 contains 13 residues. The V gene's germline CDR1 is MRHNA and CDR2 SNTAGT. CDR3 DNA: TGTGCCAGCAGTGAGGACAGAAATTCGCCCCTCCACTTT. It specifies CASSEDRNSPLHF.

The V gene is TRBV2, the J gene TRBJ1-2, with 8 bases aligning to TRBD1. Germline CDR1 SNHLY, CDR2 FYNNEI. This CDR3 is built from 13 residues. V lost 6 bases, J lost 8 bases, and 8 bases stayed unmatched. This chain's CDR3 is CASREDRDGGYTF. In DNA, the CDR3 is TGTGCCAGCAGGGAGGACAGGGATGGAGGCTACACCTTC.

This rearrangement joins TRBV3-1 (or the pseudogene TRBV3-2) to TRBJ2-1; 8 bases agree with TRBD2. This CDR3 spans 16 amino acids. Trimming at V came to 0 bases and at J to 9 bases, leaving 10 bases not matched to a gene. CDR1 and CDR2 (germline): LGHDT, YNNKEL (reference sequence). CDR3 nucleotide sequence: TGTGCCAGCAGCCAAGATCCGCGGGAGGATGTGGGTGAGCAGTTCTTC. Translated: CASSQDPREDVGEQFF.

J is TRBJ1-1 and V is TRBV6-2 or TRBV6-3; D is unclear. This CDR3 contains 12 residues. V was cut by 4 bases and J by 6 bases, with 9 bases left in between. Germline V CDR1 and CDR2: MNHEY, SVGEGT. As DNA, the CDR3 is TGTGCCAGCAGTTTACAACAACCTGAAGCTTTCTTT. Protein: CASSLQQPEAFF.

CDR3 in DNA: TGTGCCTGGAGTGAAGAGCATAATCAGCCCCAGCATTTT. This translates into CAWSEEHNQPQHF. The gene calls are TRBV30 and TRBJ1-5, with D unresolved. CDR1 and CDR2 (germline): GTSNPN, SVGIG (reference sequence). V lost 1 base to trimming and J lost 4 bases, with 8 bases between them. CDR3 length: 13 residues. Filled out from reference TRBV30 and TRBJ1-5, the complete variable domain reads SQTIHQWPATLVQPVGSPLSLECTVEGTSNPNLYWYRQAAGRGLQLLFYSVGIGQISSEVPQNLSASRPQDRQFILSSKKLLLSDSGFYLCAWSEEHNQPQHFGDGTRLSIL.

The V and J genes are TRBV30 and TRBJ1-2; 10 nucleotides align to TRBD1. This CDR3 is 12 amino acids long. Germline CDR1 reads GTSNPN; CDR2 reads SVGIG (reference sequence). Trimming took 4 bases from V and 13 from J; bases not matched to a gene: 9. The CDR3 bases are TGTGCCTGGATGCCGGGACAGGGGTCGTCCACCTTC. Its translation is CAWMPGQGSSTF.

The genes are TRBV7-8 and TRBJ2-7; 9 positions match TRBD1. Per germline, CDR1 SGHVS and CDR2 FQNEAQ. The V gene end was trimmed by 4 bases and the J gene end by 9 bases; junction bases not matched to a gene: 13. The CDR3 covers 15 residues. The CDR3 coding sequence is TGTGCCAGCAGCTCCCGGGACAGGGCCCACACGGCGCAGTACTTC. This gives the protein CASSSRDRAHTAQYF.

The DNA for the CDR3 is TGTGCCAGCAGTCCCCCGGGACAGGGAAGGCTATTCACCTTC. Translating it yields CASSPPGQGRLFTF. The chain employs TRBV27 and TRBJ1-2; 9 positions match TRBD1. Germline values: CDR1 MNHEY, CDR2 SMNVEV (reference sequence). J was trimmed by 13 bases and V by 5 bases; bases with no gene match: 14. The CDR3 spans 14 residues.

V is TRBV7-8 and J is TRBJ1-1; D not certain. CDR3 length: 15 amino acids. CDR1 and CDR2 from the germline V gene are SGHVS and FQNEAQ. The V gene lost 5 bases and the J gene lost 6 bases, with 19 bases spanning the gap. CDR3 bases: TGTGCCAGCAGCCCCGCCTCTGGGATGGGAGCTGAAGCTTTCTTT. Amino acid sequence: CASSPASGMGAEAFF.